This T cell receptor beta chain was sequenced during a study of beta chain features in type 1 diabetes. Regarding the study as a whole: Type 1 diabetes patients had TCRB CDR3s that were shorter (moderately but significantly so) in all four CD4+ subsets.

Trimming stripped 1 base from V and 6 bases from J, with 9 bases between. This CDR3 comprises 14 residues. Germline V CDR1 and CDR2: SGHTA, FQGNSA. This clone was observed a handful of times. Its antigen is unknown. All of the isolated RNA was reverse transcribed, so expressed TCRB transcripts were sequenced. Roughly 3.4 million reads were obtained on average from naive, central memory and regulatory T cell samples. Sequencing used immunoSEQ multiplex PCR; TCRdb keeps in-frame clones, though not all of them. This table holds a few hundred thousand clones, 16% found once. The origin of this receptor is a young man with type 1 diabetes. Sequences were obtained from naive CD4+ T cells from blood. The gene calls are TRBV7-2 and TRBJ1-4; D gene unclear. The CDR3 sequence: CASSLGTFDEKLFF. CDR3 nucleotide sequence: TGTGCCAGCAGCTTAGGGACGTTCGATGAAAAACTGTTTTTT.